Presented here are 24 T cell receptor beta chains from one specimen sequenced in a study of cytotoxic CD8 clonotypes in ibrutinib-treated CLL. Using immunoSEQ multiplex PCR, the repertoire was profiled, and TCRdb retains in-frame clones only, with some absent. The table lists 150,000 to 200,000 clones, roughly 90% of them singletons. Here the sequenced sample was PBMCs, taken at disease progression, from a patient treated with ibrutinib. Receptors were obtained from a human donor with chronic lymphocytic leukemia.

This chain uses TRBV18 with TRBJ1-1; possibly TRBD1 for D (5 bases). From germline, CDR1 is KGHSH and CDR2 LQKENI. The CDR3 loop spans 15 amino acids. V lost 3 bases to trimming and J lost 7 bases, with 18 bases between them. CDR3 sequence: CASSPSGQGGIEAFF. The CDR3 coding sequence is TGTGCCAGCTCACCCAGCGGGCAGGGTGGTATTGAAGCTTTCTTT.

The chain recombines TRBV14 with TRBJ2-1; D gene uncertain. With 0 bases removed from V and 0 bases from J, the gap between germline ends came to 9 bases. CDR1 and CDR2 (germline): SGHDN, FVKESK. The CDR3 has 16 residues. CDR3 sequence (DNA): TGTGCCAGCAGCCAAGAGGACGCGAGCTCCTACAATGAGCAGTTCTTC. Translation gives CASSQEDASSYNEQFF.

The chain recombines TRBV2 with TRBJ2-2, with 9 bases identical to TRBD2. The CDR3 consists of 16 residues. Trimming cost V 6 bases and J 0 bases; bases outside gene matches: 5. Germline CDR1 is SNHLY and CDR2 is FYNNEI. The CDR3 loop reads CASSGLANANTGELFF. The CDR3 DNA is TGTGCCAGCAGCGGACTAGCGAATGCGAACACCGGGGAGCTGTTTTTT.

The rearrangement joins TRBV6-5 to TRBJ2-1; D possibly uses TRBD1 or TRBD2 (5 bases each). Germline V gives CDR1 MNHEY, CDR2 SVGAGI. V dropped 6 bases and J dropped 8 bases, with 14 bases sitting between them. The CDR3 sequence is 13 residues long. The CDR3 DNA sequence: TGTGCCAGCAGCCCCACCCGGGACGATGAGCAGTTCTTC. Protein sequence: CASSPTRDDEQFF.

The V gene is TRBV28, the J gene TRBJ2-3, with 7 positions matching TRBD1. Looked up from germline, CDR1 is MDHEN and CDR2 is SYDVKM. This CDR3 comprises 16 residues. With 5 bases clipped from V and 0 bases from J, the junction kept 8 bases outside the gene matches. Here the CDR3 DNA reads TGTGCCAGCAGTACCAGACAGGGACAGAGCACAGATACGCAGTATTTT. The encoded protein is CASSTRQGQSTDTQYF.

The DNA of the CDR3 is TGTGCCAGCAGCAAAGCGCCTCTAGCGTTGACCTACGAGCAGTACTTC. Translated, it gives CASSKAPLALTYEQYF. The rearrangement links TRBV21-1 to TRBJ2-7; whether TRBD2, the table's D call, matches the DNA was not checked. TRBV21-1 is marked as a pseudogene. The CDR3 is 16 residues long.

The chain has TRBV7-8 and TRBJ1-1; 9 nucleotides align to TRBD1. This CDR3 is 19 amino acids long. Germline V lookup: CDR1 SGHVS, CDR2 FQNEAQ. The junction had 14 bases not matched to a gene; V was cut back by 2 bases and J by 1 base. The CDR3 here is CASSLFGTGIDTKNTEAFF. The CDR3 nucleotides are TGTGCCAGCAGCTTATTCGGGACAGGGATCGATACAAAGAACACTGAAGCTTTCTTT. Complete variable domain (other parts from reference TRBV7-8 and TRBJ1-1): GAGVSQSPRYKVAKRGQDVALRCDPISGHVSLFWYQQALGQGPEFLTYFQNEAQLDKSGLPSDRFFAERPEGSVSTLKIQRTQQEDSAVYLCASSLFGTGIDTKNTEAFFGQGTRLTVV.

This chain joins TRBV5-1 and TRBJ2-3; no clear D. The V end was cut by 2 bases, the J end by 2 bases, with 9 bases between. The CDR3 covers 14 residues. Germline V gene sequence: CDR1 SGHRS, CDR2 YFSETQ. CDR3 nucleotide sequence: TGCGCCAGCAGCTTTTCCAGCCACACAGATACGCAGTATTTT. Amino acids: CASSFSSHTDTQYF.

V and J are TRBV7-8 and TRBJ2-7; possibly TRBD2 for D (7 bases). The germline V and J ends were trimmed by 2 bases and 6 bases, with 23 bases remaining between them. This CDR3 contains 17 residues. Per germline, CDR1 SGHVS and CDR2 FQNEAQ. The CDR3, as DNA: TGTGCCAGCAGCTTATCTTCTTTGAGCGGGACACTGCTCGAGCAGTACTTC. Translation gives CASSLSSLSGTLLEQYF.

This chain connects TRBV5-1 to TRBJ1-1; 9 bases line up with TRBD1. The CDR3 is 18 amino acids. V shed 2 bases and J 4 bases; nucleotides not matched to a gene: 15. Germline CDR1 and CDR2: SGHRS and YFSETQ. The CDR3 loop is CASSFRLTGGIRGTEAFF. The CDR3 nucleotides read TGCGCCAGCAGCTTTAGGTTAACAGGGGGCATCCGCGGCACTGAAGCTTTCTTT.

The CDR3 sequence: CASSLGVSIEAFF. The CDR3 DNA sequence: TGTGCCAGCAGTTTAGGCGTTAGCATAGAAGCTTTCTTT. This rearrangement joins TRBV28 to TRBJ1-1; D not certain. The V gene's germline CDR1 is MDHEN and CDR2 SYDVKM. Trimming removed 2 bases at V and 8 bases at J, with 12 bases between. This CDR3 spans 13 amino acids.

The table lists this clone with a few counts. This chain connects TRBV27 to TRBJ1-2; 7 bases line up with TRBD1. The CDR3 length is 15 residues. V lost 3 bases, J lost 6 bases, and 10 bases stayed unmatched. Germline loops: CDR1 MNHEY, CDR2 SMNVEV (reference sequence). CDR3 amino acids: CASSFSTSGTDGYTF. CDR3 bases: TGTGCCAGCAGTTTCTCTACCTCCGGGACAGATGGCTACACCTTC.

This clone was observed a single time. The chain recombines TRBV4-2 with TRBJ1-2, with unresolved D. The V end was cut by 0 bases, the J end by 2 bases, with 13 bases between. CDR3 length: 16 residues. CDR1 LGHNA and CDR2 YNFKEQ come from the germline V gene. The CDR3 DNA follows: TGTGCCAGCAGCCAAGAAGGTGGAGGAGACAACTATGGCTACACCTTC. It encodes CASSQEGGGDNYGYTF.

V and J are TRBV19 and TRBJ1-2, with a possible D match to TRBD1 (5 bases). The germline V and J ends were trimmed by 6 bases and 5 bases, with 13 bases remaining between them. Germline loops: CDR1 LNHDA, CDR2 SQIVND (reference sequence). CDR3 length: 13 residues. The CDR3 loop is CASSLDRQYGYTF. The CDR3 DNA reads as TGTGCCAGTAGCCTAGACCGACAGTATGGCTACACCTTC.

This chain connects TRBV7-9 to TRBJ1-3; tentatively, D is TRBD1 (5 bases). Germline V gene sequence: CDR1 SEHNR, CDR2 FQNEAQ (reference sequence). CDR3 size: 14 residues. Between the trimmed V and J ends, which lost 2 bases and 4 bases, there was a span of 9 bases. The CDR3 bases are TGTGCCAGCAGCTTACCAGGGCCAGGAAACACCATATATTTT. Encoded protein: CASSLPGPGNTIYF.

The chain couples TRBV19 to TRBJ1-1; 10 bases are a match to TRBD1. Germline lookup yields CDR1 LNHDA and CDR2 SQIVND (reference sequence). The CDR3 has 16 amino acids. V lost 4 bases, J lost 5 bases, and 10 bases stayed unmatched. The CDR3 nucleotides read TGTGCCAGTAGTACGGGCCCGGGACAGGGGAGTACTGAAGCTTTCTTT. Its protein product is CASSTGPGQGSTEAFF.

The chain uses TRBV5-1 and TRBJ2-2; D gene unclear. Trimming shortened V by 0 bases and J by 1 base, and 7 bases separated the two germline ends. CDR3 length: 15 amino acids. Germline loops: CDR1 SGHRS, CDR2 YFSETQ. The chain's CDR3 is CASSLVTVNTGELFF. DNA of the CDR3: TGCGCCAGCAGCTTGGTAACGGTGAACACCGGGGAGCTGTTTTTT.

As regards this clone: The junction does not match germline at one end; this may be a read error. V gene TRBV5-1 combines with J gene TRBJ2-1, with D possibly TRBD2 on 6 matching bases. The CDR3 sequence is 16 residues long. Germline V CDR1 and CDR2: SGHRS, YFSETQ. CDR3 loop: CASGLVPGSSYNEQFF. The CDR3 DNA reads TGCGCCAGCGGCTTGGTCCCCGGGAGCTCCTACAATGAGCAGTTCTTC.

This clone has only a few counts. The rearrangement links TRBV21-1 to TRBJ1-5. TRBV21-1 is a pseudogene locus. This CDR3 is 16 amino acids long. The CDR3 spells CASSKARFNRHQPQHF. The CDR3, as DNA: TGTGCCAGCAGCAAAGCCCGGTTTAATAGACATCAGCCCCAGCATTTT.

This chain joins TRBV5-4 and TRBJ1-1; D gene ambiguous. Germline V gene data show CDR1 as SGHNT and CDR2 as YYREEE (reference sequence). Trimming removed 4 bases from V and 1 base from J, with 2 bases in between. This CDR3 comprises 11 residues. The CDR3 spells CASSQNTEAFF. CDR3 DNA sequence: TGTGCCAGCAGCCAGAACACTGAAGCTTTCTTT.

The DNA for the CDR3 is TGTGCCAGCAGATCAGCCGGGACACCGCAGTTCTTC. This codes for CASRSAGTPQFF. The chain has TRBV7-9 and TRBJ2-1, with D possibly TRBD1 on 6 matching bases. V lost 6 bases and J 12 bases, leaving 15 bases between the germline ends. CDR3 length equals 12 residues. Per the germline V gene, CDR1 is SEHNR and CDR2 is FQNEAQ (reference sequence).

The CDR3 protein is CASSPLSSGANVLTF. The DNA of the CDR3 is TGCGCCAGCAGCCCCCTGAGCTCTGGGGCCAACGTCCTGACTTTC. The chain joins TRBV5-1 to TRBJ2-6; D gene unclear. Trimming took off 4 bases at V and 0 bases at J, with 8 bases between the two ends. The CDR3 sequence is 15 residues long. Germline CDR1 SGHRS, CDR2 YFSETQ.

The chain carries TRBV4-3 and TRBJ2-7; D remains unclear. CDR1 and CDR2 (germline): LGHNA, YSLEER. The germline V and J ends were trimmed by 4 bases and 1 base, with 8 bases remaining between them. The CDR3 covers 13 residues. The DNA for the CDR3 is TGCGCCAGCAGCCGAGGAGCGTCCTACGAGCAGTACTTC. Its translation: CASSRGASYEQYF.

The chain has TRBV11-3 and TRBJ2-2; 9 bases fit TRBD2. The CDR3 loop spans 18 amino acids. V shed 2 bases and J 0 bases; nucleotides not matched to a gene: 7. CDR1 is SGHNT, CDR2 YENEEA, per germline. The chain's CDR3 is CASSLLLAGPANTGELFF. CDR3 bases: TGTGCCAGCAGCTTACTTCTAGCGGGACCCGCGAACACCGGGGAGCTGTTTTTT.